This TCR beta chain was found in a study of T cell responses to AZD1222 COVID-19 vaccine. CDR1 and CDR2 (germline): MNHNS, SASEGT. The CDR3 length is 12 residues. Trimming took off 4 bases at V and 6 bases at J, with 10 bases between the two ends. Clones were sequenced by immunoSEQ multiplex PCR, and TCRdb holds only the in-frame ones, with some missing. The table lists about 150,000 clones, about 90% of them singletons. As for this clone: Its antigen is not identified.

General observations from the study: White British ancestry dominated among donors, who included more females, and clonal diversity was possibly underestimated. After the peak T cell response, and only then, were repertoires sampled. After two AZD1222 doses, spike-specific TCR breadth and depth rose versus day 0.

Sample: peripheral blood, taken on day 0 of AZD1222 vaccination. This sequence joins TRBV6-1 and TRBJ2-7; D is perhaps TRBD2 (5 bases). The TCR originated in an adult in good health. The CDR3 DNA reads TGTGCCAGCAGTGGCGGACTCTCCGAGCAGTACTTC. It yields the protein CASSGGLSEQYF.